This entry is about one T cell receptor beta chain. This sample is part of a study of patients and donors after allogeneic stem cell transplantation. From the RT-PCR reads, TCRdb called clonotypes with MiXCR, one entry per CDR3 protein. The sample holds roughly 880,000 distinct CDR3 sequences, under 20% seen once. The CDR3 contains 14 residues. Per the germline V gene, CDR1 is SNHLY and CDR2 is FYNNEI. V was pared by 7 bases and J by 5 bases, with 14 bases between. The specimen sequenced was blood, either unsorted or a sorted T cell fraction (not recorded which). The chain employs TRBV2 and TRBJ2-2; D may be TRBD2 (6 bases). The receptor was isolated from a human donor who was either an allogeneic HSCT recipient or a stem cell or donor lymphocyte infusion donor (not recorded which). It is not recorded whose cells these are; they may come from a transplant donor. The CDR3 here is CASNAEGSTGELFF. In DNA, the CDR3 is TGTGCCAGCAACGCGGAGGGTTCGACCGGGGAGCTGTTTTTT.